The 12 T cell receptor beta chains presented below share a single source sample, sequenced in a study of blood T cells in healthy people across ages. Primers used in a second PCR of about 7 to 12 cycles were a sample-barcoded 5' primer and a J-beta primer mix. From the 5' RACE reads, TCRdb called clonotypes with MiXCR, one entry per CDR3 protein. The repertoire holds hundreds of thousands of distinct CDR3 sequences, with approximately 48% as singletons. Sequenced: blood. The source of these receptors is a man in his 60s in good health.

The chain has TRBV5-1 and TRBJ2-6; 10 bases match TRBD1. The junction had 16 bases not matched to a gene; V was cut back by 4 bases and J by 0 bases. Per germline, CDR1 SGHRS and CDR2 YFSETQ. The CDR3 covers 21 residues. DNA for the CDR3: TGCGCCAGCAGCCAAGAGAGGGACAGGGGACTCCATGACTCTGGGGCCAACGTCCTGACTTTC. Translating it yields CASSQERDRGLHDSGANVLTF. Full variable domain (remainder filled in from reference TRBV5-1 and TRBJ2-6): KAGVTQTPRYLIKTRGQQVTLSCSPISGHRSVSWYQQTPGQGLQFLFEYFSETQRNKGNFPGRFSGRQFSNSRSEMNVSTLELGDSALYLCASSQERDRGLHDSGANVLTFGAGSRLTVL.

The chain recombines TRBV3-1 with TRBJ2-7; D unclear. Germline-derived CDR1 and CDR2 are LGHDT and YNNKEL (reference sequence). The CDR3 is 15 amino acids. V lost 4 bases, J lost 6 bases, and 19 bases lay in between. CDR3 in amino acids: CASSPGPERKGEQYF. The DNA of the CDR3 is TGTGCCAGCAGCCCCGGTCCCGAAAGGAAAGGCGAGCAGTACTTC.

This clonotype was seen a few times. The chain recombines TRBV20-1 with TRBJ1-2, with D possibly TRBD1 on 5 matching bases. Trimming shortened V by 3 bases and J by 3 bases, and 17 bases separated the two germline ends. The length of the CDR3 is 15 residues. Germline CDR1 and CDR2: DFQATT and SNEGSKA (reference sequence). CDR3 nucleotide sequence: TGCAGTGCTAGGGCCGGGACCGGAGTGTACTATGGCTACACCTTC. This gives the protein CSARAGTGVYYGYTF.

This clonotype was picked up a small number of times. This sequence joins TRBV20-1 and TRBJ2-1, with 12 bases lining up with TRBD2. With V trimmed by 3 bases and J by 0 bases, 0 bases remained unmatched. Germline CDR1 and CDR2: DFQATT and SNEGSKA (reference sequence). The CDR3 runs 15 residues. CDR3 loop: CSARTSGGSYNEQFF. CDR3 bases: TGCAGTGCTAGGACTAGCGGGGGCTCCTACAATGAGCAGTTCTTC.

The chain is built from TRBV15 and TRBJ2-1, with D possibly being TRBD2 (5 bases). Judging by the DNA end, TRBJ2-7 fits better; the J call may be wrong. The germline V gene has CDR1 LNHNV and CDR2 YYDKDF (reference sequence). CDR3 size: 16 residues. The CDR3 DNA sequence: TGTGCCACCAGCAGAGATCTCGGGGTCGAAACCAATGAGCAGTACTTC. Its protein product is CATSRDLGVETNEQYF.

This chain uses TRBV7-2 with TRBJ2-3, with 9 bases identical to TRBD1. J gave up 4 bases and V 5 bases, and 7 bases lay outside the gene matches. Germline lookup yields CDR1 SGHTA and CDR2 FQGNSA. The CDR3 is made up of 15 amino acids. The CDR3 spells CASSPGQGLADTQYF. The CDR3 nucleotides read TGTGCCAGCAGCCCAGGACAGGGGCTGGCAGATACGCAGTATTTT. The complete variable domain, with remaining parts taken from reference TRBV7-2 and TRBJ2-3, reads GAGVSQSPSNKVTEKGKDVELRCDPISGHTALYWYRQSLGQGLEFLIYFQGNSAPDKSGLPSDRFSAERTGGSVSTLTIQRTQQEDSAVYLCASSPGQGLADTQYFGPGTRLTVL.

The rearrangement uses TRBV7-9 and TRBJ2-5; 8 nucleotides agree with TRBD2. From germline, CDR1 is SEHNR and CDR2 FQNEAQ (reference sequence). The CDR3 spans 15 residues. Trimming took 1 base from V and 3 from J; bases not matched to a gene: 4. The CDR3 region is CASSLGPGGEETQYF. In DNA form, the CDR3 reads TGTGCCAGCAGCTTAGGGCCGGGGGGGGAAGAGACCCAGTACTTC.

The chain is built from TRBV7-2 and TRBJ1-6; possibly TRBD1 for D (5 bases). Trimming took off 7 bases at V and 10 bases at J, with 17 bases between the two ends. Germline V gene lookup returns CDR1 SGHTA and CDR2 FQGNSA. The CDR3 extends over 14 amino acids. CDR3: CASIQGGTTSPLHF. The DNA of the CDR3 is TGTGCCAGCATCCAGGGAGGTACAACGTCACCCCTCCACTTT.

This clonotype was found a few times. The chain uses TRBV12-3 or TRBV12-4 and TRBJ2-7, with no clear D. The CDR3 is 14 residues long. V lost 4 bases to trimming and J lost 2 bases, with 12 bases between them. The CDR3 loop reads CASSSPFRAYEQYF. CDR3 sequence (DNA): TGTGCCAGCAGTTCCCCCTTCCGGGCCTACGAGCAGTACTTC.

This clonotype turned up a few times. The V gene is TRBV20-1, the J gene TRBJ2-5; D gene unclear. The CDR3 runs to 13 residues. Germline CDR1 reads DFQATT; CDR2 reads SNEGSKA (reference sequence). V lost 0 bases to trimming and J lost 2 bases, with 7 bases between them. The CDR3 sequence: CSARDGLQETQYF. CDR3 coding DNA: TGCAGTGCTAGAGATGGGCTACAAGAGACCCAGTACTTC.

In this sample, this clonotype turned up once. The V gene is TRBV5-6, the J gene TRBJ1-5; D remains ambiguous. CDR1 and CDR2 (germline): SGHDT, YYEEEE. Trimming cost V 0 bases and J 3 bases, with 13 bases left between them. The CDR3 sequence is 16 residues long. Here the CDR3 reads CASSLGGGSPNQPQHF. The CDR3 nucleotides read TGTGCCAGCAGCTTGGGCGGAGGGAGTCCCAATCAGCCCCAGCATTTT.

The CDR3 loop is CSARAGTSGVRDEQYF. The CDR3 DNA is TGCAGTGCTAGAGCCGGGACTAGCGGGGTTCGGGACGAGCAGTACTTC. This chain connects TRBV20-1 to TRBJ2-7; 13 bases fit TRBD2. After removal of 1 base from V and 5 bases from J, the junction contained 8 bases not matched to a gene. There are 16 residues in the CDR3. Germline V lookup: CDR1 DFQATT, CDR2 SNEGSKA (reference sequence).